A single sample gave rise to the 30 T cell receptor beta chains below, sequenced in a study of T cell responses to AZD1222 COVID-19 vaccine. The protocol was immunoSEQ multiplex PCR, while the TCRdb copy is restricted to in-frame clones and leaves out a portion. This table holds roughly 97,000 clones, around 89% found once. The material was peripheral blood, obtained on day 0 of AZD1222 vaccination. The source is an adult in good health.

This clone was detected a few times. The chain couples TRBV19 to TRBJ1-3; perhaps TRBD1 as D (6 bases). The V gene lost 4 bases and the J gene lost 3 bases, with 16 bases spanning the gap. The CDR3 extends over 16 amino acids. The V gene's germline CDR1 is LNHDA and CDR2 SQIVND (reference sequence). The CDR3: CASSTNTGRRGNTIYF. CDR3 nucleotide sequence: TGTGCCAGTAGTACCAACACAGGGAGACGTGGAAACACCATATATTTT.

Written as DNA, the CDR3 is TGCGCCAGCAGCTTGGACTGGGGGGCTCCTGGAAACACCATATATTTT. Its translation: CASSLDWGAPGNTIYF. V and J are TRBV5-1 and TRBJ1-3; the D gene is possibly TRBD1 (6 bases). Germline values: CDR1 SGHRS, CDR2 YFSETQ. This CDR3 has 16 residues. V dropped 0 bases and J dropped 2 bases, with 12 bases sitting between them.

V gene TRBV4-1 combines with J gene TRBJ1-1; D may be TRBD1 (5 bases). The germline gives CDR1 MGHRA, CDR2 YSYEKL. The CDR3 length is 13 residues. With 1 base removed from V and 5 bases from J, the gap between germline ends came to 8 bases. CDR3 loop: CASSQASGTEAFF. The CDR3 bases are TGCGCCAGCAGCCAAGCTTCAGGGACTGAAGCTTTCTTT.

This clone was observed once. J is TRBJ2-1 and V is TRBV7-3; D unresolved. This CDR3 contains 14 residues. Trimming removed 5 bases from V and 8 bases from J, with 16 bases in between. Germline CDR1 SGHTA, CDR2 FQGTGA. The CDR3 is CASSNLVGGYEQFF. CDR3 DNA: TGTGCCAGCAGCAACTTAGTGGGCGGCTATGAGCAGTTCTTC.

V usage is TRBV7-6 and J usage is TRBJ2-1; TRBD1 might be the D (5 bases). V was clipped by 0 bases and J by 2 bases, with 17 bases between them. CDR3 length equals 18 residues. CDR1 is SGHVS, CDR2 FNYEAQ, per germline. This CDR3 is CASSLAPGGRGAYNEQFF. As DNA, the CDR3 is TGTGCCAGCAGCTTAGCGCCAGGCGGTAGGGGCGCCTACAATGAGCAGTTCTTC.

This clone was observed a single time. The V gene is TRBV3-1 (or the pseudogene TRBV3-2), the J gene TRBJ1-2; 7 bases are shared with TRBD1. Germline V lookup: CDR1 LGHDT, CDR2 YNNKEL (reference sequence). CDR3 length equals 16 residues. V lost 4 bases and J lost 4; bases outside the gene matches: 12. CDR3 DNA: TGTGCCAGCAGCCCTACCTCGGTGACAGGGCTCTATGGCTACACCTTC. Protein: CASSPTSVTGLYGYTF.

The CDR3 is CATSDLDRESQPQHF. For the CDR3, the DNA is TGTGCCACCAGTGACCTGGACAGGGAGAGTCAGCCCCAGCATTTT. The chain joins TRBV24-1 to TRBJ1-5, with TRBD1 matching over 8 bases. There are 15 residues in the CDR3. V gave up 4 bases and J gave up 6 bases; unmatched junction bases: 7. Germline CDR1 is KGHDR and CDR2 is SFDVKD.

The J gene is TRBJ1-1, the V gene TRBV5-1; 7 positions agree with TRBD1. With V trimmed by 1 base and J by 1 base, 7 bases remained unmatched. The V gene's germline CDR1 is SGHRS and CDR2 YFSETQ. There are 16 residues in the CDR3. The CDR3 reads CASSLTTGAKNTEAFF. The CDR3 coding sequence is TGCGCCAGCAGCTTGACCACAGGGGCCAAGAACACTGAAGCTTTCTTT. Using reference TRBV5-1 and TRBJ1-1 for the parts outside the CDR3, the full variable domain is KAGVTQTPRYLIKTRGQQVTLSCSPISGHRSVSWYQQTPGQGLQFLFEYFSETQRNKGNFPGRFSGRQFSNSRSEMNVSTLELGDSALYLCASSLTTGAKNTEAFFGQGTRLTVV.

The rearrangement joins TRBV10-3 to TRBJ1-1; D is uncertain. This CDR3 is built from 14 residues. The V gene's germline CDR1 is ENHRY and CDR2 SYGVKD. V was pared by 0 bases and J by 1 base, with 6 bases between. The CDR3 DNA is TGTGCCATCAGTGAGTCGAGTGGGAACACTGAAGCTTTCTTT. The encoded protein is CAISESSGNTEAFF.

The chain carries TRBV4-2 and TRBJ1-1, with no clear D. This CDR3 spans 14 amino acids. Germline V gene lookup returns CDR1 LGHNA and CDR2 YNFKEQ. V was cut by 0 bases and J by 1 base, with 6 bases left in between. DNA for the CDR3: TGTGCCAGCAGCCAAGAAAGAACGAACACTGAAGCTTTCTTT. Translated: CASSQERTNTEAFF.

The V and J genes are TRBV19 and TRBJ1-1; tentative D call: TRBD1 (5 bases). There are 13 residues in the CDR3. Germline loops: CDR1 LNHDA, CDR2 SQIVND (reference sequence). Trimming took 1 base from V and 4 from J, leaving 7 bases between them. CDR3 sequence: CASSIGGGTEAFF. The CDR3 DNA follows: TGTGCCAGTAGTATAGGTGGGGGCACTGAAGCTTTCTTT.

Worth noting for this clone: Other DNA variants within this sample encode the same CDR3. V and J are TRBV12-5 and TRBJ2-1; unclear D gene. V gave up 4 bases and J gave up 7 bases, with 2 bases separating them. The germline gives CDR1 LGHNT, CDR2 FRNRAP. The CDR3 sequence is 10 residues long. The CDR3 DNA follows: TGTGCTAGTGGTTGGAATGAGCAGTTCTTC. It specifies CASGWNEQFF.

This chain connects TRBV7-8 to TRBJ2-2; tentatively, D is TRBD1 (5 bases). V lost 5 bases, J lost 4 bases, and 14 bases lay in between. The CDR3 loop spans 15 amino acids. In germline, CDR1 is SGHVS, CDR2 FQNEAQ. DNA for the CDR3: TGTGCCAGCAGCCCACCCAGGACAATCACCGGGGAGCTGTTTTTT. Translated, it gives CASSPPRTITGELFF.

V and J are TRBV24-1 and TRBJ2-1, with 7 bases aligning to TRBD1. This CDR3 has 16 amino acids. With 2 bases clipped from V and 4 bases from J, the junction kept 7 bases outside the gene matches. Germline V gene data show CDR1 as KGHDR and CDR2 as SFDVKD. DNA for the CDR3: TGTGCCACCAGTGATTCCCAGGGGGTAGGGTACAATGAGCAGTTCTTC. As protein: CATSDSQGVGYNEQFF.

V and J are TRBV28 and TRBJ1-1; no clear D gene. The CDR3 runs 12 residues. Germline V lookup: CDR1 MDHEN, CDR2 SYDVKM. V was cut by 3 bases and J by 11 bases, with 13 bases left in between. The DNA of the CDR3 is TGTGCCAGCAGTTTCACAAGGGTTTTGGCTTTCTTT. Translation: CASSFTRVLAFF.

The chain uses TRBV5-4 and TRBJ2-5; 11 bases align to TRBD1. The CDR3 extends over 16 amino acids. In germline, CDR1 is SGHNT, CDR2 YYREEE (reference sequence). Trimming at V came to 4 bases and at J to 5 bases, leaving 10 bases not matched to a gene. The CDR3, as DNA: TGTGCCAGCAGCCCGAAGGGACAGGGGGGAGGTGAGACCCAGTACTTC. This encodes CASSPKGQGGGETQYF.

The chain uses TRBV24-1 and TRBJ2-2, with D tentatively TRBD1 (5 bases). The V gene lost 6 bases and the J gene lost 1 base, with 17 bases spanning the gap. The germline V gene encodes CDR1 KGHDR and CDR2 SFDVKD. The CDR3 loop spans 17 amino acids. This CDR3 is CATSTGRQGVNTGELFF. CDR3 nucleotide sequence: TGTGCCACCAGTACCGGTCGGCAGGGTGTGAACACCGGGGAGCTGTTTTTT.

The CDR3 spells CASSQDGGSYEQYF. The CDR3 bases are TGCGCCAGCAGCCAAGATGGGGGATCCTACGAGCAGTACTTC. V usage is TRBV4-1 and J usage is TRBJ2-7, with D possibly being TRBD1 or TRBD2 (5 bases each). The V gene lost 0 bases and the J gene lost 1 base, with 7 bases spanning the gap. The CDR3 runs 14 residues. Germline CDR1 MGHRA, CDR2 YSYEKL.

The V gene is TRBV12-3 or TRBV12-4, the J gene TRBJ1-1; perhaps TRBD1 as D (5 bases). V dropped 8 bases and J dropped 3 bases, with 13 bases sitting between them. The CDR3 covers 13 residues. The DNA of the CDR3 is TGTGCCAGCGGCCCCGGGGGGTACACTGAAGCTTTCTTT. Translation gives CASGPGGYTEAFF.

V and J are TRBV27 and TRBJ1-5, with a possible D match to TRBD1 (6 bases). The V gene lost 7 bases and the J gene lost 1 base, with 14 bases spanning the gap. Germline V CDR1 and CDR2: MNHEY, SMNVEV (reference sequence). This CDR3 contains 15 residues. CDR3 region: CASKTTGRSNQPQHF. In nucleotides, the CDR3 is TGTGCCAGCAAAACAACAGGGAGGAGCAATCAGCCCCAGCATTTT.

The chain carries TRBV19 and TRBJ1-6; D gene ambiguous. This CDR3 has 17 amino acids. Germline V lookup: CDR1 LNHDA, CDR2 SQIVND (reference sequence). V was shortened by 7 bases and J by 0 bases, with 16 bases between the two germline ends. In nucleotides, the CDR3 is TGTGCCAGTACCTCCTTTTCAGTCCCCTCCTATAATTCACCCCTCCACTTT. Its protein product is CASTSFSVPSYNSPLHF. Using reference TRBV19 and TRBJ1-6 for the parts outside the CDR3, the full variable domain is DGGITQSPKYLFRKEGQNVTLSCEQNLNHDAMYWYRQDPGQGLRLIYYSQIVNDFQKGDIAEGYSVSREKKESFPLTVTSAQKNPTAFYLCASTSFSVPSYNSPLHFGNGTRLTVT.

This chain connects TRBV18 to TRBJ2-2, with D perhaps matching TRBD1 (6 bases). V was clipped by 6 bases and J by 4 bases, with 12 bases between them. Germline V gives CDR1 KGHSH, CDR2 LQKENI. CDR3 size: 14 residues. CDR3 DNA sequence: TGTGCCAGCTCGCGACAGGACAGCACCGGGGAGCTGTTTTTT. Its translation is CASSRQDSTGELFF.

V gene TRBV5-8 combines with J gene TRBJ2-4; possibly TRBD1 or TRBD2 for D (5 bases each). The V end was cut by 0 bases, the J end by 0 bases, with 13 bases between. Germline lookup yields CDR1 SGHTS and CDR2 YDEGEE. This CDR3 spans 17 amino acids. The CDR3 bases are TGTGCCAGCAGCTTGGCGGTTAGTGGGGGAGCCAAAAACATTCAGTACTTC. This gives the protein CASSLAVSGGAKNIQYF.

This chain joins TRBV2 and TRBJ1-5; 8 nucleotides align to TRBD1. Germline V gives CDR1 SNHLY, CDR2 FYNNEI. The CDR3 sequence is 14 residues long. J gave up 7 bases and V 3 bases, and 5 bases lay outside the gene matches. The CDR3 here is CASSDHRGSQPQHF. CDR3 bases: TGTGCCAGCAGTGATCACAGGGGGAGCCAGCCCCAGCATTTT.

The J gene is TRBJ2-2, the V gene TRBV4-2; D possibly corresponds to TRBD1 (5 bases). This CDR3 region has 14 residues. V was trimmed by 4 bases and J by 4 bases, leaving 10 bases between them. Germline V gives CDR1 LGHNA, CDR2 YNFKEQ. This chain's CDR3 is CASSPFTGTGELFF. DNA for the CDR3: TGTGCCAGCAGCCCCTTTACAGGCACCGGGGAGCTGTTTTTT.

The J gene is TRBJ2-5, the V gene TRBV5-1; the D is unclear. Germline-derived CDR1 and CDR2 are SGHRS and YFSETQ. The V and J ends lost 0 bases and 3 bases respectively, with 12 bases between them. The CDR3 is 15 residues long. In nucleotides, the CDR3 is TGCGCCAGCAGCTTGGCCGTGCCGACCGAAGAGACCCAGTACTTC. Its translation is CASSLAVPTEETQYF.

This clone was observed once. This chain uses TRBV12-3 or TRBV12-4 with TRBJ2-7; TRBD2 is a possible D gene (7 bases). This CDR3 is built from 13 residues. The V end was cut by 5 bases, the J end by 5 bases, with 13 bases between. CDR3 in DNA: TGTGCCAGCAGTGGGGGGGGCCCCCACGAGCAGTACTTC. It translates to CASSGGGPHEQYF.

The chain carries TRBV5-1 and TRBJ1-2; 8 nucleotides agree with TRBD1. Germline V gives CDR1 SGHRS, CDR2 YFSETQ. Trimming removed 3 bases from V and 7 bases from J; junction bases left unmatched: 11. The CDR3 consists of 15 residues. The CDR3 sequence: CASSSDSGGLRGYTF. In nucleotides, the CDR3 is TGCGCCAGCAGCTCGGACTCAGGGGGCCTTCGTGGCTACACCTTC.

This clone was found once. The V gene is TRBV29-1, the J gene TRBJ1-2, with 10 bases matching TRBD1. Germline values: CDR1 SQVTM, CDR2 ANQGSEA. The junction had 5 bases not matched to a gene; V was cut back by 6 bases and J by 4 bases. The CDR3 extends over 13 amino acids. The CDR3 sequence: CSVGQGEAYGYTF. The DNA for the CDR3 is TGCAGCGTAGGACAGGGGGAGGCCTATGGCTACACCTTC. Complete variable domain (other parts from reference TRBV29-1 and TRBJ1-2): SAVISQKPSRDICQRGTSLTIQCQVDSQVTMMFWYRQQPGQSLTLIATANQGSEATYESGFVIDKFPISRPNLTFSTLTVSNMSPEDSSIYLCSVGQGEAYGYTFGSGTRLTVV.

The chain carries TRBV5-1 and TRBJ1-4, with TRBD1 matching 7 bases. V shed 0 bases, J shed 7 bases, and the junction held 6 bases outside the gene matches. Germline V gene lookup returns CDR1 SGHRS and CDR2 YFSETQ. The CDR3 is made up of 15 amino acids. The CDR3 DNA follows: TGCGCCAGCAGCTTGGGGGAGGGGGCCGGTGAAAAACTGTTTTTT. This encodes CASSLGEGAGEKLFF.